These 21 T cell receptor beta chains originate from one sample sequenced in a study of Graves' ophthalmopathy and Graves' hyperthyroidism. Using RNA transcripts, the TCR beta CDR3 regions were amplified. The library came from an HTBI-primed first-round RT-PCR and a second-round multiplex PCR. TCRdb called the multiplex PCR reads again in MiXCR, with one record for every CDR3 protein. The sample holds 680,000 or so distinct CDR3 sequences, 22% seen once. Sequenced material: peripheral blood. Receptors were obtained from a woman aged 18-29 years with stable Graves' hyperthyroidism. Some clones in this sample may be carry-over from other donors' samples.

As regards this clonotype: A much larger clone sits a single nucleotide away, making a read error possible. The chain couples TRBV14 to TRBJ1-2; D gene uncertain. Germline CDR1 reads SGHDN; CDR2 reads FVKESK. The CDR3 sequence is 13 residues long. V dropped 2 bases and J dropped 4 bases, with 8 bases sitting between them. As DNA, the CDR3 is TGTGCCAGCAGCCAAATTAGAGCCTATGGCTACACCTTC. It specifies CASSQIRAYGYTF.

This clonotype has ten or more counts. The V gene is TRBV5-1, the J gene TRBJ2-2; D is possibly TRBD2 (6 bases). Germline V gene data show CDR1 as SGHRS and CDR2 as YFSETQ. Trimming shortened V by 1 base and J by 7 bases, and 14 bases separated the two germline ends. The CDR3 runs to 15 residues. CDR3: CASSLSAGSSGELFF. In nucleotides, the CDR3 is TGCGCCAGCAGCTTGTCCGCGGGGTCTAGCGGGGAGCTGTTTTTT.

V and J are TRBV2 and TRBJ1-3; D gene ambiguous. Germline loops: CDR1 SNHLY, CDR2 FYNNEI. This CDR3 contains 12 residues. V lost 1 base, J lost 9 bases, and 7 bases lay in between. As DNA, the CDR3 is TGTGCCAGCAGTGAAGAGGTCGGCACCATATATTTT. Translation: CASSEEVGTIYF.

The CDR3 is CASSFAGTGPIIEQYF. Here the CDR3 DNA reads TGTGCCAGCAGTTTTGCCGGGACAGGGCCAATTATCGAGCAGTACTTC. This chain links TRBV28 with TRBJ2-7, with 9 bases matching TRBD1. Trimming took 3 bases from V and 6 from J; bases not matched to a gene: 12. This CDR3 contains 16 residues. CDR1 MDHEN and CDR2 SYDVKM come from the germline V gene.

There are many counts of this clonotype. The V and J genes are TRBV6-1 and TRBJ1-2; D is unclear. This CDR3 comprises 14 residues. The germline CDR1 and CDR2 sequences are MNHNS and SASEGT. Trimming shortened V by 3 bases and J by 8 bases, and 16 bases separated the two germline ends. The CDR3 is CASSDPDLRQGYTF. The CDR3 region has the DNA TGTGCCAGCAGTGACCCGGACCTCAGGCAAGGCTACACCTTC.

For this clonotype: This may be a read error: a much more frequent sequence differs by one nucleotide. The J gene is TRBJ2-5, the V gene TRBV7-8, with 7 nucleotides matching TRBD1. The CDR3 is 16 residues long. CDR1 is SGHVS and CDR2 is FQNEAQ in the germline V gene. CDR3 DNA sequence: TGTGCCAGCAGCTTAGCGGGTGGGACAGACCAAGAGACCAAGTACTTC. Protein product: CASSLAGGTDQETKYF. The variable domain in full, completed from reference TRBV7-8 and TRBJ2-5, reads GAGVSQSPRYKVAKRGQDVALRCDPISGHVSLFWYQQALGQGPEFLTYFQNEAQLDKSGLPSDRFFAERPEGSVSTLKIQRTQQEDSAVYLCASSLAGGTDQETKYFGPGTRLLVL.

This clonotype has a count of ten or more. V is TRBV4-3 and J is TRBJ2-7, with D perhaps TRBD2 (7 bases). CDR3 length equals 14 residues. The germline V gene encodes CDR1 LGHNA and CDR2 YSLEER. The V gene lost 1 base and the J gene lost 6 bases, with 13 bases spanning the gap. CDR3 sequence reads: CASSQGPGGSEQYF. The CDR3 region has the DNA TGCGCCAGCAGCCAAGGACCGGGGGGCAGCGAGCAGTACTTC.

At least ten counts were recorded for this clonotype. The V and J genes are TRBV6-5 and TRBJ1-1; D is undetermined. V lost 6 bases and J lost 5, with 10 bases in between. CDR1 and CDR2 from the germline V gene are MNHEY and SVGAGI. There are 12 residues in the CDR3. Written as DNA, the CDR3 is TGTGCCAGCAGCAACCGTAGAACTGAAGCTTTCTTT. This encodes CASSNRRTEAFF.

This clonotype was observed at least ten times. The rearrangement uses TRBV7-2 and TRBJ1-1; 8 bases map to TRBD1. Germline CDR1 and CDR2: SGHTA and FQGNSA. The CDR3 has 17 residues. With V trimmed by 5 bases and J by 0 bases, 11 bases remained unmatched. CDR3 amino acids: CASSRRTGFGMNTEAFF. CDR3 DNA sequence: TGTGCCAGCAGCCGGAGGACAGGGTTTGGGATGAACACTGAAGCTTTCTTT.

This clonotype was detected many times. The chain carries TRBV30 and TRBJ1-1; 8 bases match TRBD1. The CDR3 is made up of 13 amino acids. The trim removed 3 bases at V and 3 bases at J, leaving 3 bases unmatched. The V gene's germline CDR1 is GTSNPN and CDR2 SVGIG (reference sequence). CDR3 region: CAWSETGDTEAFF. In DNA, the CDR3 is TGTGCCTGGAGCGAGACAGGGGACACTGAAGCTTTCTTT.

V is TRBV13 and J is TRBJ1-1; maybe TRBD1 (6 bases). Germline V CDR1 and CDR2: PRHDT, FYEKMQ (reference sequence). The CDR3 runs 17 residues. V was clipped by 3 bases and J by 0 bases, with 17 bases between them. The CDR3 nucleotides are TGTGCCAGCAGCTTTATTCAGGGGCGATGGGTGAACACTGAAGCTTTCTTT. Its translation: CASSFIQGRWVNTEAFF.

Many counts were recorded for this clonotype. V gene TRBV2 combines with J gene TRBJ1-6, with 9 positions matching TRBD1. Germline values: CDR1 SNHLY, CDR2 FYNNEI. This CDR3 comprises 16 residues. V shed 6 bases, J shed 4 bases, and the junction held 7 bases outside the gene matches. In DNA, the CDR3 is TGTGCCAGCAGACTTGACAGGGGGGATTATAATTCACCCCTCCACTTT. Protein sequence: CASRLDRGDYNSPLHF.

This clonotype occurred many times. The chain joins TRBV30 to TRBJ2-7; TRBD1 agrees at 7 bases. This CDR3 has 13 amino acids. V gave up 0 bases and J gave up 5 bases; unmatched junction bases: 4. The germline CDR1 and CDR2 sequences are GTSNPN and SVGIG (reference sequence). The DNA for the CDR3 is TGTGCCTGGAGTGTTCTCAGGGGGAACGAGCAGTACTTC. Amino acid sequence: CAWSVLRGNEQYF.

This sequence joins TRBV19 and TRBJ1-2; D not certain. This CDR3 is built from 13 residues. Per germline, CDR1 LNHDA and CDR2 SQIVND (reference sequence). Trimming stripped 3 bases from V and 7 bases from J, with 12 bases between. This chain's CDR3 is CASSMSGALGYTF. In DNA form, the CDR3 reads TGTGCCAGTAGTATGAGTGGTGCACTTGGCTACACCTTC.

The CDR3 nucleotides read TGTGCCAGCAGCTTAGATTCGTTCGGCTACGAGCAGTACTTC. Amino acid sequence: CASSLDSFGYEQYF. The chain recombines TRBV7-9 with TRBJ2-7, with no clear D. The CDR3 has 14 residues. Germline CDR1 and CDR2: SEHNR and FQNEAQ (reference sequence). V lost 1 base and J 3 bases, leaving 10 bases between the germline ends.

This clonotype was found many times. This sequence joins TRBV9 and TRBJ1-1, with TRBD1 matching over 8 bases. Germline CDR1 SGDLS, CDR2 YYNGEE. The CDR3 has 15 amino acids. Trimming cost V 0 bases and J 0 bases; bases outside gene matches: 1. This CDR3 is CASSVATGVNTEAFF. CDR3 bases: TGTGCCAGCAGCGTAGCGACAGGGGTGAACACTGAAGCTTTCTTT. Full variable domain (rest looked up from reference TRBV9 and TRBJ1-1): DSGVTQTPKHLITATGQRVTLRCSPRSGDLSVYWYQQSLDQGLQFLIQYYNGEERAKGNILERFSAQQFPDLHSELNLSSLELGDSALYFCASSVATGVNTEAFFGQGTRLTVV.

This clonotype was seen at least ten times. V gene TRBV7-2 combines with J gene TRBJ2-5; D is undetermined. This CDR3 contains 13 residues. Trimming stripped 0 bases from V and 5 bases from J, with 7 bases between. Germline CDR1 and CDR2: SGHTA and FQGNSA. Written as DNA, the CDR3 is TGTGCCAGCAGCTTAGCGCAGGTGGAGACCCAGTACTTC. It specifies CASSLAQVETQYF.

This clonotype was counted many times. The chain combines TRBV27 with TRBJ1-2; D not certain. This CDR3 contains 16 residues. CDR1 and CDR2 (germline): MNHEY, SMNVEV (reference sequence). V was shortened by 2 bases and J by 4 bases, with 17 bases between the two germline ends. In nucleotides, the CDR3 is TGTGCCAGCAGTTTACTACCCCCAAACCGCACCTATGGCTACACCTTC. Translating it yields CASSLLPPNRTYGYTF.

The sample holds many counts of this clonotype. The CDR3 sequence: CASVLTIEQYF. The DNA for the CDR3 is TGTGCCAGCGTACTCACAATCGAGCAGTACTTC. This chain links TRBV2 with TRBJ2-7; D uncertain. Germline V gene sequence: CDR1 SNHLY, CDR2 FYNNEI. This CDR3 is built from 11 residues. The V gene lost 8 bases and the J gene lost 6 bases, with 11 bases spanning the gap. The complete variable domain, with remaining parts taken from reference TRBV2 and TRBJ2-7, reads EPEVTQTPSHQVTQMGQEVILRCVPISNHLYFYWYRQILGQKVEFLVSFYNNEISEKSEIFDDQFSVERPDGSNFTLKIRSTKLEDSAMYFCASVLTIEQYFGPGTRLTVT.

This clonotype was counted ten times or more. This chain joins TRBV12-3 or TRBV12-4 and TRBJ2-5; D unclear. This CDR3 spans 14 amino acids. V lost 8 bases and J 2 bases, leaving 15 bases between the germline ends. The CDR3: CASRYGRKQETQYF. In DNA form, the CDR3 reads TGTGCCAGCCGGTACGGCAGGAAACAAGAGACCCAGTACTTC.

This clonotype has at least ten counts. The V and J genes are TRBV30 and TRBJ1-3, with D tentatively TRBD1 (5 bases). The V end was cut by 1 base, the J end by 1 base, with 5 bases between. The CDR3 runs to 13 residues. Looked up from germline, CDR1 is GTSNPN and CDR2 is SVGIG (reference sequence). CDR3 DNA: TGTGCCTGGAGTGGACAGTCTGGAAACACCATATATTTT. Protein sequence: CAWSGQSGNTIYF.